This T cell receptor (beta chain) was recorded in a study of vaccination effects on CD4 cells after COVID-19. ViraFEST used viral peptide pools to expand antigen-specific CD4+ T cells before sequencing. The culture ran for 10 days before CD4+ T cells were isolated. Each participant was given two doses of one vaccine (BNT162b2 or mRNA-1273). With regard to this clone: Its antigen is not identified.

Between the trimmed V and J ends, which lost 5 bases and 8 bases, there was a span of 12 bases. The CDR3 length is 12 residues. Germline assignment: CDR1 MDHEN and CDR2 SYDVKM. TCRdb's table, derived via immunoSEQ multiplex PCR, lists solely in-frame clones and lacks some. This sample has around 16,000 clones, with about 78% found just once. The clonotype originates from a human donor who received a COVID-19 vaccine. The sample here was CD4+ T cells from PBMCs cultured with HCoV-NL63 spike peptides, taken after COVID-19 vaccination. The chain is built from TRBV28 and TRBJ1-2; D not certain. CDR3 residues: CASSRDVFGYTF. The CDR3 coding sequence is TGTGCCAGCAGTCGCGACGTCTTCGGCTACACCTTC.